This T cell receptor (beta chain) comes out of a study of OX40 agonist ivuxolimab in advanced cancers. About the study: Ivuxolimab doses were 0.01, 0.1, 0.3, 1.5, 3 or 10 mg/kg every 2 weeks. Patients achieving partial responses numbered three: one hepatocellular carcinoma case and two cutaneous melanoma cases.

Concerning this clone itself: Its cognate antigen is unknown.

The trim removed 4 bases at V and 4 bases at J, leaving 6 bases unmatched. Germline CDR1 is LNHDA and CDR2 is SQIVND (reference sequence). This CDR3 spans 14 amino acids. General study points: Among the least clonally expanded were partial responders at 0.1-3.0 mg/kg.

Using immunoSEQ multiplex PCR, the repertoire was profiled, and TCRdb retains in-frame clones only, with some absent. The sample includes tens of thousands of clones, approximately 90% of them seen just once. Sequenced material: CD4+ or CD8+ T cells sorted from blood, taken in a trial of the OX40 agonist ivuxolimab. This clonotype originated in an adult with an advanced solid tumor such as melanoma, head and neck, liver or kidney cancer. The chain carries TRBV19 and TRBJ1-2, with TRBD1 matching 7 bases. The DNA for the CDR3 is TGTGCCAGTAGTACGTCGGACAGGTTCTATGGCTACACCTTC. Translating it yields CASSTSDRFYGYTF. The variable domain in full, with the rest retrieved from reference TRBV19 and TRBJ1-2, is DGGITQSPKYLFRKEGQNVTLSCEQNLNHDAMYWYRQDPGQGLRLIYYSQIVNDFQKGDIAEGYSVSREKKESFPLTVTSAQKNPTAFYLCASSTSDRFYGYTFGSGTRLTVV.